This T cell receptor beta chain was sequenced for a study of T cell responses to AZD1222 COVID-19 vaccine. Whole-study results and caveats: Spike-specific TCR repertoires showed rising breadth and depth after two AZD1222 doses.

As to this clone: Its antigen is unknown.

The repertoire was sequenced with immunoSEQ multiplex PCR; TCRdb's copy has only in-frame clones and lacks some. Of around 180,000 clones listed, 88% are singletons. The sequence was obtained from an adult who received the AZD1222 COVID-19 vaccine. The sample consisted of peripheral blood, taken 28 days after the second AZD1222 dose.

The CDR3 loop is CASSASGRAVTGELFF. The CDR3 DNA sequence: TGTGCCAGCAGCGCTAGCGGGAGGGCCGTCACCGGGGAGCTGTTTTTT. This chain connects TRBV9 to TRBJ2-2; 12 bases line up with TRBD2. The CDR3 runs to 16 residues. CDR1 and CDR2 (germline): SGDLS, YYNGEE. V dropped 3 bases and J dropped 4; count of bases not matched to a gene: 4.